This is a list of T cell receptor beta chains from one sample in a study of regulatory T cells in long-lasting Graves disease. TCRdb reanalysed the reads using MiXCR and keeps one entry per CDR3 protein. The sample shows roughly 730 distinct CDR3 sequences, 61% of them seen only once. The sample here was peripheral blood mononuclear cells (PBMCs), taken with antithyroid drug treatment, in newly diagnosed or persistent Graves disease (not recorded which). Receptor source: a woman aged 35 to 49 with Graves disease. Each CDR3 is given with its conserved first and last residue. A D gene is named only where the DNA matches it firmly. Clone size is stated in some rows and not others, as once, few, many or a class when expanded.

J gene: TRBJ2-3
D gene: .
clone size: few
V gene: TRBV12-3/TRBV12-4
CDR3 protein: CASSTGTRDTQYF
CDR3 DNA: TGTGCCAGCAGTACCGGGACCAGAGATACGCAGTATTTT

J gene: TRBJ1-1
D gene: TRBD1
clone size: few
V gene: TRBV18
CDR3 protein: CASSPGQGETAFF
CDR3 DNA: TGTGCCAGCTCACCCGGACAGGGCGAAACGGCTTTCTTT

J gene: TRBJ2-7
D gene: .
clone size: .
V gene: TRBV7-9
CDR3 protein: CASSPRGSLPYEQYF
CDR3 DNA: TGTGCCAGCAGCCCCCGGGGGAGCCTACCCTACGAGCAGTACTTC

J gene: TRBJ1-1
D gene: .
clone size: once
V gene: TRBV20-1
CDR3 protein: CSARHTEAFF
CDR3 DNA: TGCAGTGCTAGACACACTGAAGCTTTCTTT

J gene: TRBJ2-5
D gene: TRBD2
clone size: few
V gene: TRBV28
CDR3 protein: CASNLAGGTKTSKETQYF
CDR3 DNA: TGTGCCAGCAATCTGGCGGGAGGGACTAAGACTTCTAAAGAGACCCAGTACTTC

J gene: TRBJ2-1
D gene: .
clone size: .
V gene: TRBV12-3/TRBV12-4
CDR3 protein: CASSQLPLYNEQFF
CDR3 DNA: TGTGCCAGCAGCCAACTCCCCCTTTACAATGAGCAGTTCTTC

J gene: TRBJ2-5
D gene: TRBD1
clone size: .
V gene: TRBV5-6
CDR3 protein: CASSPDRVETQYF
CDR3 DNA: TGTGCCAGCAGCCCGGACAGGGTTGAGACCCAGTACTTC

J gene: TRBJ2-1
D gene: TRBD2
clone size: .
V gene: TRBV29-1
CDR3 protein: CSVTSGSGNEQFF
CDR3 DNA: TGCAGCGTGACAAGCGGGAGTGGCAATGAGCAGTTCTTC

J gene: TRBJ2-7
D gene: .
clone size: .
V gene: TRBV5-6
CDR3 protein: CASSLRRYEQYF
CDR3 DNA: TGTGCCAGCAGCTTGAGAAGATACGAGCAGTACTTC

J gene: TRBJ2-1
D gene: .
clone size: .
V gene: TRBV3-1
CDR3 protein: CASSQDRAPSYNEQFF
CDR3 DNA: TGTGCCAGCAGCCAAGATAGGGCACCCTCCTACAATGAGCAGTTCTTC

J gene: TRBJ2-3
D gene: .
clone size: .
V gene: TRBV28
CDR3 protein: CAISRGGSTDTQYF
CDR3 DNA: TGTGCCATCTCAAGGGGCGGAAGCACAGATACGCAGTATTTT

J gene: TRBJ2-1
D gene: TRBD2
clone size: .
V gene: TRBV12-3/TRBV12-4
CDR3 protein: CASIVGRAGEQFF
CDR3 DNA: TGTGCCAGCATTGTGGGGAGGGCGGGGGAGCAGTTCTTC

J gene: TRBJ2-2
D gene: TRBD2
clone size: .
V gene: TRBV3-1
CDR3 protein: CASSRVGASGYTGELFF
CDR3 DNA: TGTGCCAGCAGCCGAGTGGGGGCTAGCGGGTACACCGGGGAGCTGTTTTTT

J gene: TRBJ1-2
D gene: .
clone size: .
V gene: TRBV19
CDR3 protein: CASSMRQRYGYTF
CDR3 DNA: TGTGCCAGTAGTATGCGACAGCGGTATGGCTACACCTTC

J gene: TRBJ1-1
D gene: .
clone size: .
V gene: TRBV11-1
CDR3 protein: CASSLDWFTEAFF
CDR3 DNA: TGTGCCAGCAGCTTAGACTGGTTCACTGAAGCTTTCTTT

J gene: TRBJ2-7
D gene: .
clone size: .
V gene: TRBV9
CDR3 protein: CASSPRSDVSSYEQYF
CDR3 DNA: TGTGCCAGCAGCCCGCGATCGGATGTCAGCTCCTACGAGCAGTACTTC

J gene: TRBJ2-3
D gene: TRBD1
clone size: .
V gene: TRBV28
CDR3 protein: CASRSPGQEIDSTDTQYF
CDR3 DNA: TGTGCCAGCAGAAGCCCGGGACAGGAAATTGATAGCACAGATACGCAGTATTTT

J gene: TRBJ2-5
D gene: .
clone size: .
V gene: TRBV5-1
CDR3 protein: CASSRGDETQYF
CDR3 DNA: TGCGCCAGCAGCAGGGGAGATGAGACCCAGTACTTC

J gene: TRBJ2-7
D gene: TRBD1
clone size: .
V gene: TRBV5-1
CDR3 protein: CASSLAGDRAYEQYF
CDR3 DNA: TGCGCCAGCAGCTTGGCCGGGGACAGAGCCTACGAGCAGTACTTC

J gene: TRBJ2-3
D gene: .
clone size: .
V gene: TRBV5-1
CDR3 protein: CASKGASGQTSTDTQYF
CDR3 DNA: TGCGCCAGCAAAGGAGCCTCGGGGCAAACTAGCACAGATACGCAGTATTTT

J gene: TRBJ2-3
D gene: TRBD2
clone size: .
V gene: TRBV5-1
CDR3 protein: CASSHALAGGWTDTQYF
CDR3 DNA: TGCGCCAGCAGCCACGCGCTAGCGGGGGGATGGACAGATACGCAGTATTTT

J gene: TRBJ2-1
D gene: .
clone size: .
V gene: TRBV2
CDR3 protein: CASTGQGLRNEQFF
CDR3 DNA: TGTGCCAGCACGGGGCAGGGTCTACGAAATGAGCAGTTCTTC

J gene: TRBJ1-5
D gene: .
clone size: .
V gene: TRBV20-1
CDR3 protein: CSARSDSNSNQPQHF
CDR3 DNA: TGCAGTGCTAGATCCGACAGTAATAGCAATCAGCCCCAGCATTTT

J gene: TRBJ1-1
D gene: .
clone size: .
V gene: TRBV3-1
CDR3 protein: CASSQEGGNTEAFF
CDR3 DNA: TGTGCCAGCAGCCAAGAAGGGGGGAACACTGAAGCTTTCTTT

J gene: TRBJ2-3
D gene: TRBD2
clone size: .
V gene: TRBV28
CDR3 protein: CASSLTSGRGTDTQYF
CDR3 DNA: TGTGCCAGCAGCTTGACTAGCGGGAGGGGGACAGATACGCAGTATTTT

J gene: TRBJ2-3
D gene: TRBD1
clone size: few
V gene: TRBV2
CDR3 protein: CARDRGTDTQYF
CDR3 DNA: TGTGCCAGAGACAGGGGAACAGATACGCAGTATTTT

J gene: TRBJ1-5
D gene: TRBD1
clone size: few
V gene: TRBV7-8
CDR3 protein: CASSTGTGEQPQHF
CDR3 DNA: TGTGCCAGCAGCACCGGGACAGGGGAACAGCCCCAGCATTTT

J gene: TRBJ2-1
D gene: TRBD2
clone size: .
V gene: TRBV9
CDR3 protein: CASSVRGRTPEQFF
CDR3 DNA: TGTGCCAGCAGCGTCCGCGGGAGAACCCCTGAGCAGTTCTTC

J gene: TRBJ2-1
D gene: .
clone size: .
V gene: TRBV29-1
CDR3 protein: CSVDGNQFF
CDR3 DNA: TGCAGCGTTGATGGAAACCAGTTCTTC